What follows are 24 T cell receptor beta chains derived from one specimen sequenced in a study of neurological immune-mediated disorders. TCRdb redid the calling of the 5' RACE reads with MiXCR, one entry per CDR3 protein. This repertoire shows 20,000 to 25,000 distinct CDR3 sequences, approximately 5.9% found once; its top ten account for about 42%. Sequencing was performed on CD8+ T cells from blood. The receptor set was obtained from a man aged 18 to 29 in good health.

There are many counts of this clonotype. The chain uses TRBV4-1 and TRBJ1-1; possibly TRBD1 for D (5 bases). Germline assignment: CDR1 MGHRA and CDR2 YSYEKL. V shed 4 bases and J shed 0 bases, with 24 bases lying between them. The CDR3 loop spans 19 amino acids. In DNA, the CDR3 is TGCGCCAGCAGCCCCCTGAGGGTCCCCACAGGTAACATGAACACTGAAGCTTTCTTT. This codes for CASSPLRVPTGNMNTEAFF.

This clonotype came up many times. The chain combines TRBV5-6 with TRBJ1-5; D is uncertain. Germline V CDR1 and CDR2: SGHDT, YYEEEE. The CDR3 runs to 12 residues. With 3 bases removed from V and 5 bases from J, the gap between germline ends came to 6 bases. Here the CDR3 reads CASSSMYQPQHF. For the CDR3, the DNA is TGTGCCAGCAGCTCGATGTATCAGCCCCAGCATTTT.

This clonotype was detected many times. The V and J genes are TRBV20-1 and TRBJ2-7; 9 nucleotides line up with TRBD1. V shed 6 bases, J shed 4 bases, and the junction held 4 bases outside the gene matches. The germline CDR1 and CDR2 sequences are DFQATT and SNEGSKA (reference sequence). The CDR3 sequence is 12 residues long. The CDR3 sequence: CSATGQGYEQYF. In DNA form, the CDR3 reads TGCAGTGCAACCGGACAGGGGTACGAGCAGTACTTC.

This clonotype was seen repeatedly, ten times or more. This chain connects TRBV6-1 to TRBJ1-5; no definite D call. The germline V and J ends were trimmed by 3 bases and 3 bases, with 9 bases remaining between them. The CDR3 loop spans 14 amino acids. Germline V gene sequence: CDR1 MNHNS, CDR2 SASEGT. CDR3 region: CASSENVINQPQHF. The CDR3 DNA reads TGTGCCAGCAGTGAGAATGTCATCAATCAGCCCCAGCATTTT.

This clonotype has ten or more counts. This rearrangement joins TRBV5-1 to TRBJ2-7, with 10 bases matching TRBD1. V lost 0 bases, J lost 2 bases, and 2 bases stayed unmatched. Germline values: CDR1 SGHRS, CDR2 YFSETQ. The CDR3 is 15 amino acids. This CDR3 reads CASSLGQGATYEQYF. In DNA, the CDR3 is TGCGCCAGCAGCTTGGGACAGGGGGCGACCTACGAGCAGTACTTC.

This clonotype has ten or more counts. The DNA of the CDR3 is TGTGCCAGCAGCTATACGACAGGGGATGCAGATACGCAGTATTTT. Residues: CASSYTTGDADTQYF. The chain recombines TRBV7-9 with TRBJ2-3; 8 bases map to TRBD1. The CDR3 contains 15 residues. Germline V lookup: CDR1 SEHNR, CDR2 FQNEAQ (reference sequence). The J segment lost 4 bases and the V segment lost 4 bases, leaving 7 bases of the junction unmatched.

This clonotype appeared many times. The chain combines TRBV15 with TRBJ2-7; the D gene is possibly TRBD1 (6 bases). Between the trimmed V and J ends, which lost 3 bases and 2 bases, there was a span of 8 bases. The CDR3 sequence is 13 residues long. The germline V gene encodes CDR1 LNHNV and CDR2 YYDKDF (reference sequence). The CDR3 nucleotides read TGTGCCACCAGCAGCAGGGGCCCCTACGAGCAGTACTTC. Protein product: CATSSRGPYEQYF. The full variable domain, rest sourced from reference TRBV15 and TRBJ2-7, is DAMVIQNPRYQVTQFGKPVTLSCSQTLNHNVMYWYQQKSSQAPKLLFHYYDKDFNNEADTPDNFQSRRPNTSFCFLDIRSPGLGDTAMYLCATSSRGPYEQYFGPGTRLTVT.

This clonotype was detected many times. The chain couples TRBV6-5 to TRBJ1-1, with TRBD1 matching over 8 bases. With V trimmed by 4 bases and J by 4 bases, 2 bases remained unmatched. This CDR3 comprises 13 residues. Germline lookup yields CDR1 MNHEY and CDR2 SVGAGI. CDR3 protein: CASSFGTGTEAFF. CDR3 nucleotide sequence: TGTGCCAGCAGTTTCGGGACAGGCACTGAAGCTTTCTTT.

This clonotype was seen ten or more times. V is TRBV20-1 and J is TRBJ2-2; perhaps TRBD1 as D (6 bases). V was clipped by 6 bases and J by 4 bases, with 33 bases between them. This CDR3 spans 20 amino acids. Per the germline V gene, CDR1 is DFQATT and CDR2 is SNEGSKA (reference sequence). For the CDR3, the DNA is TGCAGTGCCCAGGAGAAGCCGGGACATTTTACTAGACCCTTCACCGGGGAGCTGTTTTTT. Its translation is CSAQEKPGHFTRPFTGELFF.

This clonotype has at least ten counts. The chain employs TRBV29-1 and TRBJ2-2; D is possibly TRBD2 (6 bases). This CDR3 is built from 15 residues. Trimming removed 3 bases from V and 3 bases from J, with 14 bases in between. In germline, CDR1 is SQVTM, CDR2 ANQGSEA. CDR3 residues: CSVDLLASHTGELFF. The CDR3 coding sequence is TGCAGCGTTGACTTGCTAGCGAGTCACACCGGGGAGCTGTTTTTT.

This clonotype is deemed medium-sized (0.01 to 0.1%). The chain combines TRBV6-4 with TRBJ2-3; TRBD2 matches 10 bases. J gave up 2 bases and V 0 bases, and 2 bases lay outside the gene matches. CDR1 is MRHNA and CDR2 is SNTAGT in the germline V gene. The length of the CDR3 is 16 residues. For the CDR3, the DNA is TGTGCCAGCAGTGACTCTAGCGGGGGGCACACAGATACGCAGTATTTT. Translation gives CASSDSSGGHTDTQYF.

Many counts were recorded for this clonotype. The chain is built from TRBV11-2 and TRBJ2-3; D unclear. Germline loops: CDR1 SGHAT, CDR2 FQNNGV. This CDR3 has 15 residues. The V gene lost 4 bases and the J gene lost 4 bases, with 15 bases spanning the gap. The CDR3 loop reads CASSSMVGGPDTQYF. As DNA, the CDR3 is TGTGCCAGCAGCTCTATGGTAGGTGGGCCAGATACGCAGTATTTT. Full variable domain (rest looked up from reference TRBV11-2 and TRBJ2-3): EAGVAQSPRYKIIEKRQSVAFWCNPISGHATLYWYQQILGQGPKLLIQFQNNGVVDDSQLPKDRFSAERLKGVDSTLKIQPAKLEDSAVYLCASSSMVGGPDTQYFGPGTRLTVL.

This clonotype occurred many times. This chain connects TRBV13 to TRBJ2-2, with D possibly matching TRBD1 (5 bases). CDR3 size: 17 residues. Trimming took off 0 bases at V and 0 bases at J, with 11 bases between the two ends. Germline V lookup: CDR1 PRHDT, CDR2 FYEKMQ (reference sequence). CDR3 amino acids: CASSLGWAGTNTGELFF. The CDR3 DNA follows: TGTGCCAGCAGCTTAGGTTGGGCAGGGACGAACACCGGGGAGCTGTTTTTT.

There are many counts of this clonotype. This chain links TRBV10-3 with TRBJ2-2; D could derive from TRBD1 or TRBD2 (5 bases each). Trimming pared 9 bases from V and 4 bases from J, leaving 15 bases between. The CDR3 runs 14 residues. Per germline, CDR1 ENHRY and CDR2 SYGVKD. CDR3 coding DNA: TGTGCCATAGGCAGAGGGGAGATCACCGGGGAGCTGTTTTTT. This gives the protein CAIGRGEITGELFF.

This clonotype has more than one count but fewer than ten. The V call is TRBV3-1, the J call TRBJ2-7; no clear D gene. CDR3 size: 13 residues. V shed 4 bases and J shed 2 bases, with 9 bases lying between them. In germline, CDR1 is LGHDT, CDR2 YNNKEL (reference sequence). CDR3: CASSPAVAYEQYF. The CDR3 DNA follows: TGTGCCAGCAGCCCAGCCGTGGCCTACGAGCAGTACTTC.

This clonotype was counted many times. The chain uses TRBV7-9 and TRBJ2-1, with TRBD1 matching 10 bases. After removal of 1 base from V and 5 bases from J, the junction contained 5 bases not matched to a gene. The CDR3 covers 16 residues. Per germline, CDR1 SEHNR and CDR2 FQNEAQ (reference sequence). The CDR3 region has the DNA TGTGCCAGCAGCTTAGAACCGGGACAGGGGAACAATGAGCAGTTCTTC. Residues: CASSLEPGQGNNEQFF.

This clonotype was counted many times. The chain uses TRBV2 and TRBJ2-7, with a possible D match to TRBD2 (6 bases). Trimming took off 3 bases at V and 4 bases at J, with 16 bases between the two ends. Germline V gives CDR1 SNHLY, CDR2 FYNNEI. The CDR3 is 15 amino acids. The CDR3 protein is CASSDRGGEPYEQYF. CDR3 sequence (DNA): TGTGCCAGCAGTGACCGGGGCGGGGAACCGTACGAGCAGTACTTC.

As regards this clonotype: Likely a read error: the CDR3 ends without its conserved phenylalanine or tryptophan. The chain uses TRBV6-1 and TRBJ1-1; 9 bases line up with TRBD1. The germline V gene has CDR1 MNHNS and CDR2 SASEGT. The V and J ends lost 6 bases and 2 bases, in that order; junction bases with no gene match: 16. The CDR3 sequence is 18 residues long. The CDR3 region has the DNA TGTGCCAGCAGCGAAAGGTATCTCCGGACAGGGGATAACACTGAAGCTTTCTCT. It is translated as CASSERYLRTGDNTEAFS.

This clonotype appeared many times. The rearrangement uses TRBV5-1 and TRBJ2-2, with D perhaps given as TRBD1 or TRBD2 (5 bases each). V lost 0 bases and J 2 bases, leaving 14 bases between the germline ends. This CDR3 is built from 17 residues. Germline V gene data show CDR1 as SGHRS and CDR2 as YFSETQ. The CDR3 DNA reads TGCGCCAGCAGCTTGGAAGGGACCTTCATTAACACCGGGGAGCTGTTTTTT. Residues: CASSLEGTFINTGELFF.

This clonotype was recorded at least ten times. J is TRBJ2-1 and V is TRBV4-2; D is unclear. CDR3 size: 11 residues. Trimming shortened V by 1 base and J by 7 bases, and 2 bases separated the two germline ends. Germline lookup yields CDR1 LGHNA and CDR2 YNFKEQ. DNA for the CDR3: TGTGCCAGCAGCCAAGTAAATGAGCAGTTCTTC. It encodes CASSQVNEQFF.

This clonotype was found many times. The chain links TRBV20-1 to TRBJ2-1; TRBD2 is a possible D gene (6 bases). Germline-derived CDR1 and CDR2 are DFQATT and SNEGSKA (reference sequence). This CDR3 spans 14 amino acids. The germline V and J ends were trimmed by 3 bases and 6 bases, with 15 bases remaining between them. The CDR3 sequence is CSARGGTFTNEQFF. DNA of the CDR3: TGCAGTGCTAGGGGCGGGACTTTCACCAATGAGCAGTTCTTC.

At least ten counts were recorded for this clonotype. The V gene is TRBV7-9, the J gene TRBJ1-1, with a tentative D call TRBD1 (5 bases). Germline lookup yields CDR1 SEHNR and CDR2 FQNEAQ (reference sequence). Trimming left V 4 bases short and J 0 bases short, with 15 bases between. CDR3 size: 16 residues. CDR3 protein: CASSSLGTLLNTEAFF. CDR3 DNA: TGTGCCAGCAGCTCTCTGGGGACCCTGTTGAACACTGAAGCTTTCTTT.

This clonotype was detected many times. The chain is built from TRBV7-2 and TRBJ2-3, with 8 positions matching TRBD2. Germline V gene data show CDR1 as SGHTA and CDR2 as FQGNSA. V shed 1 base, J shed 0 bases, and the junction held 3 bases outside the gene matches. The CDR3 length is 16 residues. Here the CDR3 reads CASSLVGGGSTDTQYF. CDR3 DNA: TGTGCCAGCAGCTTAGTGGGCGGGGGGAGCACAGATACGCAGTATTTT.

This clonotype was recorded at least ten times. V is TRBV5-6 and J is TRBJ2-1; 8 bases map to TRBD2. CDR3 length: 16 residues. J lost 2 bases, V lost 4 bases, and 8 bases had no gene match. Germline CDR1 is SGHDT and CDR2 is YYEEEE. The CDR3 coding sequence is TGTGCCAGCAGCCTACTACAACTAGCGGCCTACAATGAGCAGTTCTTC. Translated, it gives CASSLLQLAAYNEQFF.